Listed here are 9 T cell receptor beta chains from one sample, sequenced in a study of blood T cell repertoires in COVID-19. Using immunoSEQ multiplex PCR, the repertoire was profiled, and TCRdb retains in-frame clones only, with some absent. The sample holds under 170,000 clones, over 65% seen once. Input material: peripheral blood. The receptor source for this set is a man in his 70s with acute or convalescent COVID-19.

This chain connects TRBV5-1 to TRBJ2-2; TRBD2 might be the D (6 bases). Looked up from germline, CDR1 is SGHRS and CDR2 is YFSETQ. V was shortened by 5 bases and J by 2 bases, with 13 bases between the two germline ends. The CDR3 runs 15 residues. The CDR3 coding sequence is TGCGCCAGCAGTTATGACGGGACTAACACCGGGGAGCTGTTTTTT. Translating gives CASSYDGTNTGELFF. Together with reference TRBV5-1 and TRBJ2-2, the CDR3 gives the full variable domain: KAGVTQTPRYLIKTRGQQVTLSCSPISGHRSVSWYQQTPGQGLQFLFEYFSETQRNKGNFPGRFSGRQFSNSRSEMNVSTLELGDSALYLCASSYDGTNTGELFFGEGSRLTVL.

The chain joins TRBV5-1 to TRBJ2-7; the D is unclear. CDR1 and CDR2 (germline): SGHRS, YFSETQ. V was pared by 4 bases and J by 1 base, with 12 bases between. This CDR3 has 14 amino acids. The CDR3 loop reads CASSIQVDSYEQYF. The CDR3 region has the DNA TGCGCCAGCAGCATCCAGGTAGATTCCTACGAGCAGTACTTC.

The rearrangement uses TRBV30 and TRBJ1-4; D remains unclear. Germline V CDR1 and CDR2: GTSNPN, SVGIG (reference sequence). The germline V and J ends were trimmed by 0 bases and 0 bases, with 11 bases remaining between them. This CDR3 has 16 amino acids. CDR3 DNA: TGTGCCTGGAGTGTACCCTCGAGGGCAACTAATGAAAAACTGTTTTTT. Protein product: CAWSVPSRATNEKLFF.

The V and J genes are TRBV2 and TRBJ1-6, with 8 bases that match TRBD1. The CDR3 is made up of 17 amino acids. Germline-derived CDR1 and CDR2 are SNHLY and FYNNEI. V dropped 4 bases and J dropped 9; count of bases not matched to a gene: 14. The CDR3 DNA reads TGTGCCAGCAGTGGTGGGGGTGGTGCAGGGGGCCGTTCACCCCTCCACTTT. It translates to CASSGGGGAGGRSPLHF. Full variable domain (rest looked up from reference TRBV2 and TRBJ1-6): EPEVTQTPSHQVTQMGQEVILRCVPISNHLYFYWYRQILGQKVEFLVSFYNNEISEKSEIFDDQFSVERPDGSNFTLKIRSTKLEDSAMYFCASSGGGGAGGRSPLHFGNGTRLTVT.

The V call is TRBV5-4, the J call TRBJ1-2; weak D call: TRBD1 (6 bases). CDR3 size: 14 residues. CDR1 and CDR2 from the germline V gene are SGHNT and YYREEE (reference sequence). With 4 bases removed from V and 8 bases from J, the gap between germline ends came to 18 bases. CDR3 amino acids: CASSAGGAGKGYTF. The CDR3 bases are TGTGCCAGCAGCGCCGGGGGGGCAGGGAAGGGCTACACCTTC.

This clone occurred once. This sequence joins TRBV3-1 (or the pseudogene TRBV3-2) and TRBJ2-5, with D possibly TRBD1 on 5 matching bases. This CDR3 comprises 14 residues. V shed 5 bases and J shed 7 bases, with 17 bases lying between them. Germline V gene data show CDR1 as LGHDT and CDR2 as YNNKEL (reference sequence). CDR3 nucleotides: TGTGCCAGCAGCTTAAAAGGCACCCAGGGGACCCAGTACTTC. It translates to CASSLKGTQGTQYF.

This clone was detected once. V is TRBV10-1 and J is TRBJ1-6; weak D call: TRBD1 (6 bases). Per the germline V gene, CDR1 is WNHNN and CDR2 is SYGVQD (reference sequence). V was cut by 10 bases and J by 7 bases, with 14 bases left in between. The CDR3 covers 13 residues. As DNA, the CDR3 is TGCGCCACCCAACCGACAGGAAATTCACCCCTCCACTTT. It encodes CATQPTGNSPLHF.

V gene TRBV13 combines with J gene TRBJ1-3; 9 bases map to TRBD1. This CDR3 is built from 22 residues. With V trimmed by 0 bases and J by 0 bases, 18 bases remained unmatched. Per the germline V gene, CDR1 is PRHDT and CDR2 is FYEKMQ (reference sequence). CDR3 nucleotides: TGTGCCAGCAGCTTAGGCCTAATGTCCCTGACAGGGGGGACCCTCTCTGGAAACACCATATATTTT. Translating it yields CASSLGLMSLTGGTLSGNTIYF.

The V and J genes are TRBV6-1 and TRBJ2-5, with D uncertain. Trimming pared 0 bases from V and 7 bases from J, leaving 15 bases between. Germline CDR1 MNHNS, CDR2 SASEGT. The CDR3 is 15 residues long. The CDR3 coding sequence is TGTGCCAGCAGTGAAGCGATCGGTAGTGCGGCGACCCAGTACTTC. Amino acid sequence: CASSEAIGSAATQYF.